The 2 T cell receptor beta chains presented below share a single source sample, sequenced in a study of cytomegalovirus exposure and HLA in healthy donors. The PCR was carried out with 60 Vbeta primers and 13 Jbeta primers. TCRdb's table, derived via immunoSEQ multiplex PCR, lists solely in-frame clones and lacks some. The sample includes approximately 150,000 clones, more than 65% of them seen just once. Sequences were obtained from PBMCs. These receptors were obtained from a man under 40 in good health and CMV-seronegative.

The rearrangement uses TRBV5-8 and TRBJ2-1, with 8 positions matching TRBD1. The V gene end was trimmed by 4 bases and the J gene end by 0 bases; junction bases not matched to a gene: 3. The germline V gene encodes CDR1 SGHTS and CDR2 YDEGEE. The CDR3 sequence is 15 residues long. CDR3: CASSPGQGSYNEQFF. Here the CDR3 DNA reads TGTGCCAGCAGCCCAGGACAGGGCTCCTACAATGAGCAGTTCTTC.

The J gene is TRBJ2-3, the V gene TRBV5-6, with a tentative D call TRBD2 (6 bases). Germline V gene data show CDR1 as SGHDT and CDR2 as YYEEEE. The CDR3 totals 15 residues. With 6 bases removed from V and 3 bases from J, the gap between germline ends came to 17 bases. The CDR3: CASTRGSSGTDTQYF. CDR3 nucleotides: TGTGCCAGCACCCGGGGGTCCAGCGGGACAGATACGCAGTATTTT.